Listed below are T cell receptor beta chains from one sample, sequenced in a study of graft-versus-host responses after intestinal transplantation. Repertoires were generated with immunoSEQ multiplex PCR, while TCRdb's copy carries only in-frame clones and drops some. The data hold about 12,000 clones, with about 94% observed a single time. The specimen comprised PBMCs, sampled approximately 110 days after intestinal transplant. The source is a human patient who received an intestinal transplant, so some T cells may come from the graft donor. Both conserved end residues are part of each CDR3. A D gene is named only where the DNA matches it firmly. For some rows the clone size is stated as once, few or many, or as a class when expanded; others skip it.

>TRBV12-5|.|.|TRBJ2-5
TGTGCTAGTGGCCCCGGACAGCAAGAGACCCAGTACTTC
CASGPGQQETQYF
>TRBV28|TRBD2|once|TRBJ2-5
TGTGCCAGCAGTTTAGTAAGGGAGGGAGAGACCCAGTACTTC
CASSLVREGETQYF
>TRBV7-9|.|.|TRBJ2-3
TGTGCCAGCAGCTTCGTACAGGGGGGGGGCACAGATACGCAGTATTTT
CASSFVQGGGTDTQYF
>TRBV28|TRBD1|.|TRBJ1-4
TGTGCCAGCAGTTCCCCCGGACAGGGGAGTGATGAAAAACTGTTTTTT
CASSSPGQGSDEKLFF
>TRBV6-5|TRBD1|.|TRBJ1-2
TGTGCCAGCAGCCCGGACAGGGGGGATGGCTACACCTTC
CASSPDRGDGYTF
>TRBV27|TRBD2|.|TRBJ2-1
TGTGCCAGCAGTTTCGTGGCTAGCGGGAGGGCATGGCAGTTCTTC
CASSFVASGRAWQFF
>TRBV9|TRBD2|.|TRBJ2-7
TGTGCCAGCAGCGTAGGCGGGGGGACATTCTACGAGCAGTACTTC
CASSVGGGTFYEQYF
>TRBV14|.|.|TRBJ1-2
TGTGCCAGCAGCCAAGAGACCCAGAACTACTATGGCTACACCTTC
CASSQETQNYYGYTF
>TRBV5-6|TRBD1|.|TRBJ2-7
TGTGCCAGCAGCTTGCGGGGGACAGGGCTGGGGGAGCAGTACTTC
CASSLRGTGLGEQYF
>TRBV14|.|.|TRBJ2-7
TGTGCCAGCAGCCATTCGCCCACCTGGGGGCCCAACTCCTACGAGCAGTACTTC
CASSHSPTWGPNSYEQYF
>TRBV30|.|.|TRBJ1-1
TGTGCCTGGAGCTTGGACAGTTACACTGAAGCTTTCTTT
CAWSLDSYTEAFF
>TRBV7-3|TRBD1|.|TRBJ1-1
TGTGCCAGCAGCCCAGGGACAGTCACTGAAGCTTTCTTT
CASSPGTVTEAFF
>TRBV4-1|TRBD1|once|TRBJ1-1
TGCGCCAGCAGCGCCCAGGGGGCAGGGGAAGGATCCACTGAAGCTTTCTTT
CASSAQGAGEGSTEAFF
>TRBV5-1|.|.|TRBJ2-5
TGCGCCAGCAGCCCCTTTGGAGGACAGCAAGAGACCCAGTACTTC
CASSPFGGQQETQYF
>TRBV7-2|TRBD2|.|TRBJ2-1
TGTGCCAGCACCCCTAGCGGGAGTTTCTACAATGAGCAGTTCTTC
CASTPSGSFYNEQFF
>TRBV14|.|.|TRBJ1-1
TGTGCCAGCAGCTTCATGCCTGGACGGATGAACACTGAAGCTTTCTTT
CASSFMPGRMNTEAFF
>TRBV6-1|.|.|TRBJ2-1
TGTGCCAGCAGTGAAGCTTTACAGGAGTACAATGAGCAGTTCTTC
CASSEALQEYNEQFF
>TRBV4-2|.|once|TRBJ2-1
TGTGCCAGCAGCCAAGACCAGCGGGTCCAATACAATGAGCAGTTCTTC
CASSQDQRVQYNEQFF
>TRBV5-4|.|.|TRBJ1-1
TGTGCCAGCAGCTTGGCAGGGAGAACTGAAGCTTTCTTT
CASSLAGRTEAFF
>TRBV19|.|.|TRBJ2-3
TGTGCCAGTAGTATAGGGCCGGGGGGCGATACGCAGTATTTT
CASSIGPGGDTQYF
>TRBV7-3|.|once|TRBJ2-7
TGTGCCAGCAGCCCCTCAGGGGCGCCAACCTACGAGCAGTACTTC
CASSPSGAPTYEQYF
>TRBV19|.|once|TRBJ2-7
TGTGCCAGTAGTATCTTCCACTCGGCAGGGACCTACGAGCAGTACTTC
CASSIFHSAGTYEQYF
>TRBV27|.|.|TRBJ2-7
TGTGCCAGCAGTTCATTAGCGGATAAACAAATGTACGAGCAGTACTTC
CASSSLADKQMYEQYF
>TRBV5-5|TRBD2|.|TRBJ2-7
TGTGCCAGCAGCACCGGGACTAGCGCCCACGAGCAGTACTTC
CASSTGTSAHEQYF
>TRBV18|TRBD1|.|TRBJ1-2
TGTGCCAGCTCACCTTCGGACAGGGGGCGCCTAGAGTATGGCTACACCTTC
CASSPSDRGRLEYGYTF
>TRBV5-4|TRBD2|.|TRBJ2-1
TGTGCCAGCAGCCCCGGGGTGGCGGGGGGGTCCTACAATGAGCAGTTCTTC
CASSPGVAGGSYNEQFF
>TRBV7-9|.|.|TRBJ2-1
TGTGCCAGCAGCTTAGGGACAGCCCCGGTCCAGCTCTTC
CASSLGTAPVQLF
>TRBV21-1|.|few|TRBJ2-7
TGTGCCAGCAGCAAGGATCGGGACGCTCATAGAGGCTACGAGCAGTACTTC
CASSKDRDAHRGYEQYF
>TRBV15|.|once|TRBJ1-6
TGTGCCACCAGCAGAGGAGGGGGGCGGGGGAATTCACCCCTCCACTTT
CATSRGGGRGNSPLHF
>TRBV6-5|TRBD2|once|TRBJ2-7
TGTGCCAGCAGTATACTAGCGGGAAGTTCCTACGAGCAGTACTTC
CASSILAGSSYEQYF
>TRBV27|.|.|TRBJ1-5
TGTGCCAGTGGGTGGGCCACTTATCAGCCCCAGCATTTT
CASGWATYQPQHF
>TRBV4-3|.|.|TRBJ1-3
TGCGCCAGCAGCCAAAGCGGGGCACCTGGAAACACCATATATTTT
CASSQSGAPGNTIYF
>TRBV29-1|.|.|TRBJ1-2
TGCAGCGTTGAACCAGGGGTCGGCTATGGCTACACCTTC
CSVEPGVGYGYTF
>TRBV19|.|.|TRBJ2-1
TGTGCCAGTAACGAGAGAACCTACAATGAGCAGTTCTTC
CASNERTYNEQFF
>TRBV6-1|.|.|TRBJ2-5
TGTGCCAGCAATAGGGTACTCGGGCAAGAGACCCAGTACTTC
CASNRVLGQETQYF
>TRBV5-8|.|.|TRBJ1-1
TGTGCCAGCAGCCCCGAAGGGGTGACTGAAGCTTTCTTT
CASSPEGVTEAFF